This TCR beta chain was sequenced during a study of beta chain features in type 1 diabetes. Notes on the study in general: There was a possibility that cDNA sequencing over-represented cells with high TCR expression. People with Type 1 diabetes carried modestly yet significantly shorter TCRB CDR3s in all four CD4+ subsets.

Every isolated RNA sample was fully reverse transcribed, so sequencing captured expressed TCRB transcripts. TCRdb's table, derived via immunoSEQ multiplex PCR, lists solely in-frame clones and lacks some. The sample has 630,000 or so clones, 11% to 15% seen once. Staining for CD45RO/CCR7/CD25/CD127/CD95/CD27 allowed sorting of CD4+ naive, central memory, regulatory and stem cell-like memory cells. Regarding this clone: Its antigen is undetermined.

J gave up 5 bases and V 7 bases, and 13 bases lay outside the gene matches. Germline V gene lookup returns CDR1 SNHLY and CDR2 FYNNEI. This CDR3 contains 15 residues. The TCR sequence derives from a man aged 18 to 29 with type 1 diabetes. Sequenced sample: naive CD4+ T cells from blood. J is TRBJ1-1 and V is TRBV2; TRBD1 agrees at 7 bases. This CDR3 is CASIRAGGEGTEAFF. CDR3 DNA sequence: TGTGCCAGCATTCGGGCAGGGGGTGAAGGGACTGAAGCTTTCTTT.